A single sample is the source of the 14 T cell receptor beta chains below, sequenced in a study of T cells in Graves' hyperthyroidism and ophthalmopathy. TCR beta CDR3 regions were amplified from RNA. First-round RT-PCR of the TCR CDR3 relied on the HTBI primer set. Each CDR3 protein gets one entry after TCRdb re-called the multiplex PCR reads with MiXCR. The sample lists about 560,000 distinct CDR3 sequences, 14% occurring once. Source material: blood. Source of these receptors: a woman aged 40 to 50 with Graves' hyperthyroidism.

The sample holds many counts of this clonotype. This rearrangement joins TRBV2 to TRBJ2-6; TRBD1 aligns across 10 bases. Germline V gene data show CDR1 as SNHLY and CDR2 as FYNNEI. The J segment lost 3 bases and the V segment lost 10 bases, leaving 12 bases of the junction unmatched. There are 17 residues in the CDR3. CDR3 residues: CATAMGQGKGGANVLTF. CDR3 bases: TGTGCCACCGCGATGGGACAGGGGAAAGGTGGGGCCAACGTCCTGACTTTC.

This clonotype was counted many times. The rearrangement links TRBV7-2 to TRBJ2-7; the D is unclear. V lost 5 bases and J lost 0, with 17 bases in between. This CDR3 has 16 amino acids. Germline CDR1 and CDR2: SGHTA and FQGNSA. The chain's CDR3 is CASSPASILSSYEQYF. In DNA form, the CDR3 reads TGTGCCAGCAGCCCAGCGAGTATCCTGAGCTCCTACGAGCAGTACTTC.

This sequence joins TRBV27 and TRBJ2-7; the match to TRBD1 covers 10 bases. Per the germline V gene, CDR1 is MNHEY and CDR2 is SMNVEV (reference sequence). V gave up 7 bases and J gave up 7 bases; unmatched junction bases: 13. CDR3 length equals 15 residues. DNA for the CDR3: TGTGCCAGCACTCTTACCGGGACAGGGGCAGGGGAGCAGTACTTC. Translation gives CASTLTGTGAGEQYF.

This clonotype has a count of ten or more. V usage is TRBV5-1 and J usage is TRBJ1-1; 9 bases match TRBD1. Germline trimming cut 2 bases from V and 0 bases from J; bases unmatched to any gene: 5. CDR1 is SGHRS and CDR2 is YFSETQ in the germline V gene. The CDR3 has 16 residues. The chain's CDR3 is CASSFAGTGLNTEAFF. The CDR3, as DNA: TGCGCCAGCAGCTTTGCCGGGACAGGGTTGAACACTGAAGCTTTCTTT.

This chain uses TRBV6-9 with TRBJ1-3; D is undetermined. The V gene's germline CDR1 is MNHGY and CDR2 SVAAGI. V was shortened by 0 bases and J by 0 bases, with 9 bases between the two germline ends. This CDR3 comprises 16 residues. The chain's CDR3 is CASSYSWTVSGNTIYF. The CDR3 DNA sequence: TGTGCCAGCAGTTATTCTTGGACCGTCTCTGGAAACACCATATATTTT.

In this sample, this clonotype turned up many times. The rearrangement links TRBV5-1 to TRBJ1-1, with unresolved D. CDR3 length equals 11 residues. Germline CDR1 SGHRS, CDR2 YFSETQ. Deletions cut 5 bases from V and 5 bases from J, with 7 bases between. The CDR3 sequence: CASRRETEAFF. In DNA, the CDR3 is TGCGCCAGCAGGCGCGAGACTGAAGCTTTCTTT.

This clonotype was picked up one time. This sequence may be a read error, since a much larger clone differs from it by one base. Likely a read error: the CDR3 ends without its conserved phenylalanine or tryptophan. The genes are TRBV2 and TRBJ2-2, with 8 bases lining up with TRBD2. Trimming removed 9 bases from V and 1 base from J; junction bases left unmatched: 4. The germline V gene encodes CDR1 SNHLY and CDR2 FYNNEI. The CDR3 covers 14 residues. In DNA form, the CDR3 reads TGTGCCAGTAGGAGCGGGGGGAACACCGGGGAGCTGTTTCTT. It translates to CASRSGGNTGELFL.

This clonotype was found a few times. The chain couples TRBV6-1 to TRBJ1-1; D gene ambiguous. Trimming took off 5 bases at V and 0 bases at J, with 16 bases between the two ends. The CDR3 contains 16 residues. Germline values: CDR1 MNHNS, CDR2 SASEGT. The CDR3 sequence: CASSSRPSTMNTEAFF. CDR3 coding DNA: TGTGCCAGCAGTTCCCGCCCCTCGACGATGAACACTGAAGCTTTCTTT.

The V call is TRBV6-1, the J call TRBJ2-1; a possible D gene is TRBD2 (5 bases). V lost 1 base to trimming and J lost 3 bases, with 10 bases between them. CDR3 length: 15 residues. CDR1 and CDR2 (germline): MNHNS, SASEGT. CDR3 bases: TGTGCCAGCAGTGAAGGGGTAGCGATCTACAATGAGCAGTTCTTC. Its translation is CASSEGVAIYNEQFF.

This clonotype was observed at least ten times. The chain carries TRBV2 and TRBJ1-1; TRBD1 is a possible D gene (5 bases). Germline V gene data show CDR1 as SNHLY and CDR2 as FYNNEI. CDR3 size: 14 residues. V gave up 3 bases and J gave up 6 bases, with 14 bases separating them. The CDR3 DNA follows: TGTGCCAGCAGTGATAGCCCAGGGTCGGCTGAAGCTTTCTTT. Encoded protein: CASSDSPGSAEAFF.

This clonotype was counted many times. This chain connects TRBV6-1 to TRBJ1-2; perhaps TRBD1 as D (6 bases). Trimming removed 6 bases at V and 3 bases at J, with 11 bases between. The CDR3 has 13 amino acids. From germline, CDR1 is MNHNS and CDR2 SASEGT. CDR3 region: CASRTTGDYGYTF. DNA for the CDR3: TGTGCCAGCAGGACGACAGGCGACTATGGCTACACCTTC.

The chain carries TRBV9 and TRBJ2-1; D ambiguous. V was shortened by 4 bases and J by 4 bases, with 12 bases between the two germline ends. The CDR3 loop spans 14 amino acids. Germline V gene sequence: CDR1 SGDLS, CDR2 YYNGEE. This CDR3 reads CASSPDGVYNEQFF. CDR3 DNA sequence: TGTGCCAGCAGCCCTGATGGGGTGTACAATGAGCAGTTCTTC.

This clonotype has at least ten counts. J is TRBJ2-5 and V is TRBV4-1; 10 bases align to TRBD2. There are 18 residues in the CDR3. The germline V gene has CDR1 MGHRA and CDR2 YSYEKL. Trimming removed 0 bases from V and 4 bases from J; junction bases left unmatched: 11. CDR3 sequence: CASSQDGSLAGVLETQYF. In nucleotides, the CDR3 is TGCGCCAGCAGCCAAGACGGGTCGCTAGCGGGAGTTCTAGAGACCCAGTACTTC.

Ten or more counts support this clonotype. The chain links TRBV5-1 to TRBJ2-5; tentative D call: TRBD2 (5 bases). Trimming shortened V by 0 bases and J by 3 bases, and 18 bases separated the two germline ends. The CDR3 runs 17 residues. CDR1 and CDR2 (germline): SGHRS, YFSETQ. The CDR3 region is CASSLAGLAHGEETQYF. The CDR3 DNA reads TGCGCCAGCAGCTTGGCCGGGCTAGCCCATGGGGAAGAGACCCAGTACTTC. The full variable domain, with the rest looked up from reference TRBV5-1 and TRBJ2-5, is KAGVTQTPRYLIKTRGQQVTLSCSPISGHRSVSWYQQTPGQGLQFLFEYFSETQRNKGNFPGRFSGRQFSNSRSEMNVSTLELGDSALYLCASSLAGLAHGEETQYFGPGTRLLVL.